This section outlines one TCR beta chain sequence together with its context. The CDR3 consists of 16 residues. Germline assignment: CDR1 LGHNA and CDR2 YNFKEQ. The V gene end was trimmed by 0 bases and the J gene end by 7 bases; junction bases not matched to a gene: 10. The entry originates in a study of blood T cell repertoires in COVID-19. On the study more broadly: Italy, Spain and the United States were the sources of the convalescent and acute COVID-19 samples.

Profiling relied on immunoSEQ multiplex PCR, and the TCRdb table lists in-frame clones only, not all of them. The sample has 140,000 or so clones; 76% are singletons. Sequences were obtained from peripheral blood. The sequence was obtained from a man in his sixties with acute or convalescent COVID-19. V gene TRBV4-2 combines with J gene TRBJ2-3, with 7 bases fitting TRBD2. The CDR3 region is CASSQDMRGGINTQYF. Written as DNA, the CDR3 is TGTGCCAGCAGCCAAGACATGCGGGGAGGGATAAATACGCAGTATTTT.